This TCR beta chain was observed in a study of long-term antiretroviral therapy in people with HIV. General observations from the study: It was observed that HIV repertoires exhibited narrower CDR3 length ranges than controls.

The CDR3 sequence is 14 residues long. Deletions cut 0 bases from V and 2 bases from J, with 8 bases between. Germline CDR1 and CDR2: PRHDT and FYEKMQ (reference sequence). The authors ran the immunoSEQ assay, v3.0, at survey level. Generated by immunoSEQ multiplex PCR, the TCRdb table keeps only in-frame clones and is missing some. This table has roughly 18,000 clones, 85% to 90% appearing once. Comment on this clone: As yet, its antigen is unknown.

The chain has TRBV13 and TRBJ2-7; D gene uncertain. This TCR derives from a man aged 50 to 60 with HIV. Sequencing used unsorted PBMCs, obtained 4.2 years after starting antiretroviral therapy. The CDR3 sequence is CASSLGGSTYEQYF. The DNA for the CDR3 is TGTGCCAGCAGCTTAGGAGGCAGTACCTACGAGCAGTACTTC.